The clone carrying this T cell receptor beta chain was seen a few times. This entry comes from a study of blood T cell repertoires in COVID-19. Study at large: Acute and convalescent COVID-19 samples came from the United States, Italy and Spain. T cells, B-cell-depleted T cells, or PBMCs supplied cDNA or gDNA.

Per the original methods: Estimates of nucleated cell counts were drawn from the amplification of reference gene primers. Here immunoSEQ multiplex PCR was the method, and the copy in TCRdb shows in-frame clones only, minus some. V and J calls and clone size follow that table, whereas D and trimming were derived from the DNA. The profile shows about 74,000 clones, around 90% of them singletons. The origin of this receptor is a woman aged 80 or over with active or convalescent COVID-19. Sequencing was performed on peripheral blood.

CDR3 region: CASSMDREGGSYNSPLHF. In DNA, the CDR3 is TGCGCCAGCAGCATGGACCGGGAAGGGGGCTCCTATAATTCACCCCTCCACTTT. The chain couples TRBV5-1 to TRBJ1-6, with a weak D call TRBD1 (6 bases). Trimming left V 4 bases short and J 0 bases short, with 17 bases between. This CDR3 contains 18 residues. Germline V gene data show CDR1 as SGHRS and CDR2 as YFSETQ.